Described below is a single T cell receptor beta chain sequence and its context. The antigen is unknown. Treatment denoted: around 19 received Ad26.COV2.S at low or high dose, single or two shots; several received placebo; per-sample allocation not given. Vaccine and placebo recipients were sampled on day 63 after the first injection. Libraries were prepared by immunoSEQ multiplex PCR; TCRdb keeps only in-frame clonotypes and omits some of them. The sample contains about 320,000 clones, just under 85% of which appear only once. This record belongs to a study of Ad26.COV2.S vaccination and SARS-CoV-2 variants. Study-level background: In the study, Ad26.COV2.S was injected intramuscularly once, or twice 56 days apart. Study-level findings and limits: For non-spike TCRs, breadth in vaccine recipients resembled that in placebo recipients. Placebo recipients had lower spike-specific TCR breadth than vaccine recipients. Once vaccination had occurred, spike-specific CD8+ and CD4+ T cell responses reportedly showed substantial breadth.

In germline, CDR1 is MNHNY, CDR2 SVGAGI (reference sequence). This CDR3 spans 13 amino acids. Trimming left V 6 bases short and J 4 bases short, with 12 bases between. The chain couples TRBV6-6 to TRBJ2-5, with D possibly being TRBD2 (6 bases). Material: peripheral blood, obtained in a trial of Ad26.COV2.S vaccine versus placebo. This clonotype was obtained from a person between 18 and 60 years old who received the Ad26.COV2.S COVID-19 vaccine or a placebo. The CDR3 sequence is CASSPPGGETQYF. The CDR3 DNA is TGTGCCAGCAGCCCCCCCGGGGGAGAGACCCAGTACTTC.